The following is a T cell receptor beta chain sequence with its context. The sample comes from a study of CD8+CD57+ T cells in acquired aplastic anemia. Sequencing was done on patients that had shown CD8+CD57+ cell expansion by flow cytometry. From germline, CDR1 is SEHNR and CDR2 FQNEAQ (reference sequence). V was pared by 8 bases and J by 9 bases, with 17 bases between. The CDR3 has 13 residues. Genomic DNA served as template for TCR beta VDJ and CDR3 profiling. Each CDR3 protein gets one entry after TCRdb re-called the reads with MiXCR. The sample includes about 98,000 distinct CDR3 sequences, 55% to 70% of them seen just once.

V is TRBV7-9 and J is TRBJ2-1; D may be TRBD1 (6 bases). The source is a human donor with aplastic anemia. The sequenced sample consisted of sorted CD4+, CD8+, or CD8+CD57+ T cells (not recorded which) from PBMCs. CDR3: CASQTGDFGEQFF. Written as DNA, the CDR3 is TGTGCCAGCCAGACAGGCGACTTCGGTGAGCAGTTCTTC. The full variable domain, its missing parts supplied by reference TRBV7-9 and TRBJ2-1, is DTGVSQNPRHKITKRGQNVTFRCDPISEHNRLYWYRQTLGQGPEFLTYFQNEAQLEKSRLLSDRFSAERPKGSFSTLEIQRTEQGDSAMYLCASQTGDFGEQFFGPGTRLTVL.